One sample yielded the 32 T cell receptor beta chains listed below, sequenced in a study of PD-L1 blockade in urothelial cancer. Described time point: pretreatment peripheral blood. Method: immunoSEQ multiplex PCR; TCRdb's copy keeps in-frame clones and lacks some. The sample holds 40,000 to 60,000 clones; approximately 79% are singletons and the top ten take over 9.5%. The sample here was PBMCs, taken around atezolizumab (anti-PD-L1) treatment. The receptors derive from a man between 70 and 80 years old with urothelial cancer.

This chain uses TRBV9 with TRBJ1-1, with 8 bases fitting TRBD1. Losses at the gene ends were 4 bases for V and 6 bases for J; bases not matched to a gene: 11. CDR1 and CDR2 from the germline V gene are SGDLS and YYNGEE. This CDR3 contains 15 residues. Written as DNA, the CDR3 is TGTGCCAGCAGCCCAGAACAGGGGGGAATACCTGAAGCTTTCTTT. The encoded protein is CASSPEQGGIPEAFF.

V is TRBV11-1 and J is TRBJ2-7, with TRBD1 matching over 11 bases. V shed 5 bases and J 5 bases; nucleotides not matched to a gene: 17. Per the germline V gene, CDR1 is SGHAT and CDR2 is FQDESV (reference sequence). The CDR3 contains 18 residues. The CDR3: CASSLGQGGPPGRHEQYF. CDR3 nucleotide sequence: TGTGCCAGCAGCCTGGGACAGGGGGGGCCACCGGGCCGACACGAGCAGTACTTC. The whole variable domain, filled in from reference TRBV11-1 and TRBJ2-7, reads EAEVAQSPRYKITEKSQAVAFWCDPISGHATLYWYRQILGQGPELLVQFQDESVVDDSQLPKDRFSAERLKGVDSTLKIQPAELGDSAMYLCASSLGQGGPPGRHEQYFGPGTRLTVT.

The gene calls are TRBV5-1 and TRBJ2-7; 8 bases line up with TRBD1. The CDR3 is 15 residues long. The junction had 7 bases not matched to a gene; V was cut back by 1 base and J by 4 bases. From germline, CDR1 is SGHRS and CDR2 YFSETQ. CDR3 coding DNA: TGCGCCAGCAGCTTGCGTTGGACAGGGCAATACGAGCAGTACTTC. Translation gives CASSLRWTGQYEQYF.

The chain joins TRBV27 to TRBJ2-1; 8 bases align to TRBD2. After removal of 8 bases from V and 2 bases from J, the junction contained 11 bases not matched to a gene. Germline V gives CDR1 MNHEY, CDR2 SMNVEV (reference sequence). The CDR3 runs to 16 residues. The CDR3, as DNA: TGTGCCAGCGGTCCCTTTAGCGGGACCCCCTACAATGAGCAGTTCTTC. It codes for CASGPFSGTPYNEQFF.

V gene TRBV19 combines with J gene TRBJ1-2; TRBD1 matches at 9 bases. CDR3 length equals 14 residues. The germline V gene has CDR1 LNHDA and CDR2 SQIVND (reference sequence). With V trimmed by 2 bases and J by 4 bases, 2 bases remained unmatched. CDR3 sequence (DNA): TGTGCCAGTAGTATAACAGGGGGCCTCTATGGCTACACCTTC. Its translation is CASSITGGLYGYTF.

The J gene is TRBJ2-1, the V gene TRBV5-4; 7 bases align to TRBD2. The CDR3 spans 15 residues. Germline V gene data show CDR1 as SGHNT and CDR2 as YYREEE (reference sequence). The V segment lost 2 bases and the J segment 0 bases; nucleotides outside the gene matches: 2. The DNA for the CDR3 is TGTGCCAGCAGCTTTGGGACTAACTCCTACAATGAGCAGTTCTTC. Translating it yields CASSFGTNSYNEQFF.

This chain connects TRBV5-1 to TRBJ2-1; 8 positions agree with TRBD1. The CDR3 has 16 residues. V dropped 4 bases and J dropped 0; count of bases not matched to a gene: 6. Germline assignment: CDR1 SGHRS and CDR2 YFSETQ. The CDR3 here is CASSQAQGVSYNEQFF. CDR3 coding DNA: TGCGCCAGCAGCCAAGCACAGGGGGTCTCCTACAATGAGCAGTTCTTC.

The V gene is TRBV9, the J gene TRBJ2-7, with TRBD1 matching over 9 bases. Germline V lookup: CDR1 SGDLS, CDR2 YYNGEE. CDR3 length: 16 residues. V shed 4 bases, J shed 4 bases, and the junction held 12 bases outside the gene matches. CDR3 loop: CASSPASGTGRYEQYF. For the CDR3, the DNA is TGTGCCAGCAGCCCCGCCTCCGGGACAGGGCGGTACGAGCAGTACTTC.

V and J are TRBV30 and TRBJ1-5; 9 nucleotides match TRBD1. CDR3 length: 18 amino acids. Germline-derived CDR1 and CDR2 are GTSNPN and SVGIG (reference sequence). The V segment lost 2 bases and the J segment 0 bases; nucleotides outside the gene matches: 11. The CDR3 DNA is TGTGCCTGGAGTCCCCCCGGGACAGGGTATTATAGCAATCAGCCCCAGCATTTT. This codes for CAWSPPGTGYYSNQPQHF.

The V gene is TRBV6-1, the J gene TRBJ2-7; 9 positions match TRBD1. The CDR3 spans 14 residues. Germline V gene lookup returns CDR1 MNHNS and CDR2 SASEGT. V trimming: 6 bases; J trimming: 2 bases; junction bases outside the gene matches: 5. The CDR3 nucleotides are TGTGCCAGCAGATCCGGGACAGGGACCTACGAGCAGTACTTC. The encoded protein is CASRSGTGTYEQYF.

This clone occurred a few times. Other DNA variants within this sample encode the same CDR3. The rearrangement uses TRBV7-9 and TRBJ1-5; perhaps TRBD1 as D (5 bases). The CDR3 has 13 amino acids. Trimming took off 3 bases at V and 4 bases at J, with 7 bases between the two ends. Germline assignment: CDR1 SEHNR and CDR2 FQNEAQ (reference sequence). CDR3 loop: CASSFGGNQPQHF. The CDR3 DNA reads TGTGCCAGCAGCTTCGGGGGTAATCAGCCCCAGCATTTT.

V is TRBV28 and J is TRBJ2-5; D unclear. Trimming removed 5 bases at V and 1 base at J, with 5 bases between. Germline V gives CDR1 MDHEN, CDR2 SYDVKM. The CDR3 is made up of 12 amino acids. CDR3 bases: TGTGCCAGCAGTCCCCTCCAAGAGACCCAGTACTTC. Encoded protein: CASSPLQETQYF.

The rearrangement uses TRBV19 and TRBJ2-5; D is undetermined. This CDR3 spans 12 amino acids. Germline assignment: CDR1 LNHDA and CDR2 SQIVND (reference sequence). The V end lost 2 bases, the J end lost 5 bases, and 6 bases lay between the germline ends. In nucleotides, the CDR3 is TGTGCCAGTAGTATAAATAGCGAGACCCAGTACTTC. It encodes CASSINSETQYF.

This rearrangement joins TRBV5-1 to TRBJ2-2, with D hard to call. CDR1 is SGHRS and CDR2 is YFSETQ in the germline V gene. This CDR3 comprises 14 residues. V lost 1 base and J 1 base, leaving 5 bases between the germline ends. The CDR3 DNA sequence: TGCGCCAGCAGCTTGCTCGGGAACACCGGGGAGCTGTTTTTT. This translates into CASSLLGNTGELFF.

V gene TRBV10-1 combines with J gene TRBJ1-5; TRBD1 is a possible D gene (5 bases). The CDR3 sequence is 13 residues long. V was shortened by 8 bases and J by 3 bases, with 11 bases between the two germline ends. Germline values: CDR1 WNHNN, CDR2 SYGVQD (reference sequence). CDR3 DNA: TGCGCCAGCGCCGAAGGGGTCAATCAGCCCCAGCATTTT. This sequence encodes CASAEGVNQPQHF.

The gene calls are TRBV28 and TRBJ1-2; D might be TRBD1 (6 bases). The length of the CDR3 is 17 residues. From germline, CDR1 is MDHEN and CDR2 SYDVKM. V lost 4 bases to trimming and J lost 4 bases, with 22 bases between them. This CDR3 reads CASSSLGSGGRSYGYTF. The CDR3 DNA reads as TGTGCCAGCAGTTCCCTTGGGTCCGGGGGGCGAAGCTATGGCTACACCTTC.

J is TRBJ2-7 and V is TRBV5-1, with a tentative D call TRBD2 (5 bases). Trimming removed 4 bases from V and 3 bases from J, with 8 bases in between. Looked up from germline, CDR1 is SGHRS and CDR2 is YFSETQ. The CDR3 is 12 amino acids. In DNA form, the CDR3 reads TGCGCCAGCAGCAGCCGGGGCTACGAGCAGTACTTC. Translated, it gives CASSSRGYEQYF.

The V and J genes are TRBV5-1 and TRBJ2-1; 9 bases align to TRBD2. The V segment lost 4 bases and the J segment 4 bases; nucleotides outside the gene matches: 9. Germline V gene data show CDR1 as SGHRS and CDR2 as YFSETQ. The CDR3 covers 16 residues. The CDR3 DNA sequence: TGCGCCAGCAGCCCCCAGTTAGCGGGGGATTACAATGAGCAGTTCTTC. This codes for CASSPQLAGDYNEQFF.

V and J are TRBV10-3 and TRBJ2-7, with TRBD1 matching over 10 bases. V shed 3 bases, J shed 0 bases, and the junction held 8 bases outside the gene matches. The CDR3 spans 17 residues. Germline-derived CDR1 and CDR2 are ENHRY and SYGVKD. The CDR3 is CAISESGTGEGSYEQYF. CDR3 nucleotides: TGTGCCATCAGTGAAAGCGGGACAGGGGAAGGCTCCTACGAGCAGTACTTC.

J is TRBJ2-2 and V is TRBV7-9, with 7 bases matching TRBD1. The CDR3 has 15 residues. The V and J ends lost 3 bases and 5 bases, in that order; junction bases with no gene match: 6. Germline CDR1 and CDR2: SEHNR and FQNEAQ (reference sequence). In DNA form, the CDR3 reads TGTGCCAGCAGCTTGGCACAGGGGATTACCGGGGAGCTGTTTTTT. Translation gives CASSLAQGITGELFF.

The V and J genes are TRBV5-5 and TRBJ2-5; no firm D call. Per germline, CDR1 SGHKS and CDR2 YYEKEE (reference sequence). V was clipped by 4 bases and J by 4 bases, with 8 bases between them. This CDR3 region has 12 residues. The CDR3 reads CASSRQGETQYF. DNA of the CDR3: TGTGCCAGCAGCCGACAAGGAGAGACCCAGTACTTC.

The rearrangement joins TRBV2 to TRBJ2-7; the D gene is possibly TRBD1 (6 bases). The CDR3 contains 14 residues. V lost 6 bases, J lost 6 bases, and 18 bases lay in between. Looked up from germline, CDR1 is SNHLY and CDR2 is FYNNEI. In nucleotides, the CDR3 is TGTGCCAGCAGGTCGACAGGTAATTCGGCCGAGCAGTACTTC. Translated, it gives CASRSTGNSAEQYF.

The J gene is TRBJ2-1, the V gene TRBV7-9; 10 positions match TRBD2. The length of the CDR3 is 17 residues. Germline CDR1 and CDR2: SEHNR and FQNEAQ (reference sequence). V dropped 3 bases and J dropped 7; count of bases not matched to a gene: 12. The CDR3 DNA reads TGTGCCAGCAGCTTCCCCAGCGGGAGGGAAATCAGAAATGAGCAGTTCTTC. It codes for CASSFPSGREIRNEQFF.

The sample holds a few counts of this clone. The chain couples TRBV6-1 to TRBJ1-5; 7 positions match TRBD1. The CDR3 consists of 17 residues. Germline CDR1 is MNHNS and CDR2 is SASEGT. Losses at the gene ends were 3 bases for V and 9 bases for J; bases not matched to a gene: 17. The CDR3 sequence: CASSEVGRGWEWRPQHF. DNA of the CDR3: TGTGCCAGCAGTGAGGTCGGCAGGGGGTGGGAATGGCGGCCCCAGCATTTT.

The chain uses TRBV2 and TRBJ2-1; perhaps TRBD1 as D (6 bases). This CDR3 region has 14 residues. The V gene's germline CDR1 is SNHLY and CDR2 FYNNEI. Between the trimmed V and J ends, which lost 6 bases and 9 bases, there was a span of 18 bases. CDR3 bases: TGTGCCAGCAGGTCCCGGGACACGGTCAGTGAGCAGTTCTTC. Protein sequence: CASRSRDTVSEQFF.

V and J are TRBV28 and TRBJ1-5, with 10 bases matching TRBD1. V was clipped by 3 bases and J by 5 bases; unmatched bases: 1. The CDR3 loop spans 14 amino acids. Looked up from germline, CDR1 is MDHEN and CDR2 is SYDVKM. CDR3 DNA sequence: TGTGCCAGCAGTTTGGGACAGGGGTATCAGCCCCAGCATTTT. Encoded protein: CASSLGQGYQPQHF.

DNA for the CDR3: TGTGCCAGCAGCCTACGCTTTGGGACAGTGAACACTGAAGCTTTCTTT. Translated: CASSLRFGTVNTEAFF. The gene calls are TRBV11-2 and TRBJ1-1; 7 nucleotides line up with TRBD1. Germline V gene data show CDR1 as SGHAT and CDR2 as FQNNGV. CDR3 length equals 16 residues. J gave up 0 bases and V 5 bases, and 9 bases lay outside the gene matches.

The chain combines TRBV6-6 with TRBJ2-7; a weak D match, TRBD1 (5 bases). CDR3 size: 15 residues. The V gene's germline CDR1 is MNHNY and CDR2 SVGAGI (reference sequence). V was shortened by 4 bases and J by 3 bases, with 16 bases between the two germline ends. The CDR3 loop reads CASSSPRAVGYEQYF. CDR3 bases: TGTGCCAGCAGTTCCCCCAGGGCGGTAGGCTACGAGCAGTACTTC.

V usage is TRBV7-2 and J usage is TRBJ2-3, with 7 positions matching TRBD1. Germline loops: CDR1 SGHTA, CDR2 FQGNSA. This CDR3 has 14 residues. Unmatched junction bases numbered 5, after V lost 2 bases and J lost 6 bases. CDR3: CASSLNSRGDTQYF. In DNA form, the CDR3 reads TGTGCCAGCAGCTTAAACTCCAGGGGGGATACGCAGTATTTT.

Here the CDR3 reads CASSLGVGGLILNTEAFF. Here the CDR3 DNA reads TGTGCCAGCAGCTTGGGGGTGGGGGGGCTCATTCTGAACACTGAAGCTTTCTTT. The chain has TRBV5-4 and TRBJ1-1, with TRBD1 as a possible D gene (6 bases). V lost 0 bases and J lost 0, with 18 bases in between. The CDR3 runs 18 residues. Germline CDR1 reads SGHNT; CDR2 reads YYREEE (reference sequence).

The chain uses TRBV5-1 and TRBJ2-7, with 9 bases matching TRBD2. Germline values: CDR1 SGHRS, CDR2 YFSETQ. This CDR3 has 15 residues. After removal of 7 bases from V and 2 bases from J, the junction contained 10 bases not matched to a gene. The CDR3 spells CASAPGLARTYEQYF. The CDR3 coding sequence is TGCGCCAGCGCCCCCGGACTAGCGCGAACCTACGAGCAGTACTTC.

This sequence joins TRBV11-3 and TRBJ2-7; no reliable D call. The CDR3 is made up of 12 amino acids. Trimming cost V 5 bases and J 0 bases, with 5 bases left between them. CDR1 and CDR2 (germline): SGHNT, YENEEA. The CDR3 DNA sequence: TGTGCCAGCAGCGACTCCTCCTACGAGCAGTACTTC. Protein product: CASSDSSYEQYF.